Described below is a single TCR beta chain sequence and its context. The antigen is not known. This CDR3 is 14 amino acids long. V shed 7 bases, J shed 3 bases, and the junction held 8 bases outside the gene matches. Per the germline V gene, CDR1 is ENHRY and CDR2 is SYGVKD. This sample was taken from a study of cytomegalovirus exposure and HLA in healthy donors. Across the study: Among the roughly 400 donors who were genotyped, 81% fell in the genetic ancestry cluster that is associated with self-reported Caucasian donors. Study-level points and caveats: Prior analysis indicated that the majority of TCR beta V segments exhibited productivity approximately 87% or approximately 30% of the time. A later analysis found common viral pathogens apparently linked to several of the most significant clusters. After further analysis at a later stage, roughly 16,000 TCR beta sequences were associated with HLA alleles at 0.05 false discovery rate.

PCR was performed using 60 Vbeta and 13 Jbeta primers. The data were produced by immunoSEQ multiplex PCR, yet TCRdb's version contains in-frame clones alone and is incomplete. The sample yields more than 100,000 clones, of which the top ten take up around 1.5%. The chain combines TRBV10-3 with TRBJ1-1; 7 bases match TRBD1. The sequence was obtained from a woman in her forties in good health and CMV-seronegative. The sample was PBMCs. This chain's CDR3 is CAINSGTAYTEAFF. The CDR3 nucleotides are TGTGCCATCAATTCCGGGACAGCCTACACTGAAGCTTTCTTT.